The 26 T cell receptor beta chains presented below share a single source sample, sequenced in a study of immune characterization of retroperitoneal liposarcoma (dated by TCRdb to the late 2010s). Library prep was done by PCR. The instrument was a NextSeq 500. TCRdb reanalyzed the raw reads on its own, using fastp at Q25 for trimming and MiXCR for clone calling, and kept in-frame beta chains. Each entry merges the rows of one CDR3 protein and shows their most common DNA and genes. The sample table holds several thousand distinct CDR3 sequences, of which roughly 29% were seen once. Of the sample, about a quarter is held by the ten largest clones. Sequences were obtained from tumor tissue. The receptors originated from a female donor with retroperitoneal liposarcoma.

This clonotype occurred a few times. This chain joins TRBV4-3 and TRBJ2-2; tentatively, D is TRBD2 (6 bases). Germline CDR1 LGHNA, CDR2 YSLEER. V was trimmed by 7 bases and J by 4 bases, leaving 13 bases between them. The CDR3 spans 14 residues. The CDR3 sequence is CASMEGLGTGELFF. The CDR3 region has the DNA TGCGCCAGCATGGAGGGCCTGGGCACCGGGGAGCTGTTTTTT.

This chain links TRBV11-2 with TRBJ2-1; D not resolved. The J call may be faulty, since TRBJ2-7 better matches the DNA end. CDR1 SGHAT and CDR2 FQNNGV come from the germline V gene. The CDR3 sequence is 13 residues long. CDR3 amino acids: CASSLGVLNEQYF. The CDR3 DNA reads TGTGCCAGCAGCTTAGGGGTTCTCAATGAGCAGTACTTC.

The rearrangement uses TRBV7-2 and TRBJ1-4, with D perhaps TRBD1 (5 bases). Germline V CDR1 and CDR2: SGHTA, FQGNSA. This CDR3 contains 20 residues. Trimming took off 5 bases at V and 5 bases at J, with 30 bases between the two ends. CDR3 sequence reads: CASSLNLRRVLSAGNEKLFF. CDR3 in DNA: TGTGCCAGCAGCCTCAACCTCCGCAGGGTGCTCTCGGCCGGCAATGAAAAACTGTTTTTT. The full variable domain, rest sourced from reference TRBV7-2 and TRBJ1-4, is GAGVSQSPSNKVTEKGKDVELRCDPISGHTALYWYRQSLGQGLEFLIYFQGNSAPDKSGLPSDRFSAERTGGSVSTLTIQRTQQEDSAVYLCASSLNLRRVLSAGNEKLFFGSGTQLSVL.

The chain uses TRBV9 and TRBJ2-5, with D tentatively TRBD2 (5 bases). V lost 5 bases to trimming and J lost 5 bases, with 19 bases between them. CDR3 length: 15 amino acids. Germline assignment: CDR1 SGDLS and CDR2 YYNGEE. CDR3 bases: TGTGCCAGCAGTCTCCGGGGAGCCGGTCGGGAGACCCAGTACTTC. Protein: CASSLRGAGRETQYF.

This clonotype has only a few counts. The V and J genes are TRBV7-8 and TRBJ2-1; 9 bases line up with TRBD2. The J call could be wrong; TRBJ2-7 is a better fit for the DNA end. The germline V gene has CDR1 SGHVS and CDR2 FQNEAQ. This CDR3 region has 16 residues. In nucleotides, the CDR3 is TGTGCCAGCAGCTCCCGACTGGCGGGAGGGGATTACGAGCAGTACTTC. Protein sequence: CASSSRLAGGDYEQYF.

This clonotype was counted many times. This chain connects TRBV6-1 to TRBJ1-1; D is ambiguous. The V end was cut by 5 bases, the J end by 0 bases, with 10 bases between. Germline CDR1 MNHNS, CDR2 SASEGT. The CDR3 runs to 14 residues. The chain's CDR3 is CASSSPRVNTEAFF. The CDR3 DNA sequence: TGTGCCAGCAGTAGCCCTCGGGTGAACACTGAAGCTTTCTTT.

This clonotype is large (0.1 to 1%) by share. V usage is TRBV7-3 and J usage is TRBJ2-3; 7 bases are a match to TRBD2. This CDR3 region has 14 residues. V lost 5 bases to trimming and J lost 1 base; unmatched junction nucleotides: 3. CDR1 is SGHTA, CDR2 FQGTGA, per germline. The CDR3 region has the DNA TGTGCCAGCAGCCGGGGGAGGGGCACAGATACGCAGTATTTT. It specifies CASSRGRGTDTQYF. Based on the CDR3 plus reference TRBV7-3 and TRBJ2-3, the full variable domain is GAGVSQTPSNKVTEKGKYVELRCDPISGHTALYWYRQSLGQGPEFLIYFQGTGAADDSGLPNDRFFAVRPEGSVSTLKIQRTERGDSAVYLCASSRGRGTDTQYFGPGTRLTVL.

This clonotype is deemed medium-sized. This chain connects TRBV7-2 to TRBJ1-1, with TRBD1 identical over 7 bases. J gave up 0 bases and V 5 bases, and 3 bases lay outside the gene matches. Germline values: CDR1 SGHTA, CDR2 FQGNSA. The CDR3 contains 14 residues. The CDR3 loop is CASSHTGVNTEAFF. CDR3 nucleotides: TGTGCCAGCAGCCATACAGGGGTGAACACTGAAGCTTTCTTT.

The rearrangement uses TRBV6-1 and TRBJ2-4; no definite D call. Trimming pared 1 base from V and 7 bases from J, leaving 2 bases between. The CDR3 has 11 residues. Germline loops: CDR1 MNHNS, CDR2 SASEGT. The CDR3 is CASSEVNIQYF. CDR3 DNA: TGTGCCAGCAGTGAAGTTAACATTCAGTACTTC.

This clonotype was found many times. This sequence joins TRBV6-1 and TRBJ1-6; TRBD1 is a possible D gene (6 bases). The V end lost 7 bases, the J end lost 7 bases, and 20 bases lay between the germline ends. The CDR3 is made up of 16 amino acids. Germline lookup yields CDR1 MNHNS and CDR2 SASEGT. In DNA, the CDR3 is TGTGCCAGCAACCACCAGGCAGGGGATGGGAATTCACCCCTCCACTTT. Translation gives CASNHQAGDGNSPLHF.

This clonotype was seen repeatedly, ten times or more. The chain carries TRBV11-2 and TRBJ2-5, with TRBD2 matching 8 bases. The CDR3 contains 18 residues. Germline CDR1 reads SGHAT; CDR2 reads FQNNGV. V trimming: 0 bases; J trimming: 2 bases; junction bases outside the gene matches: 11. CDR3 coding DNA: TGTGCCAGCAGCTTAGAAGCCCCCGGACTAGCTGGGCAAGAGACCCAGTACTTC. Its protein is CASSLEAPGLAGQETQYF. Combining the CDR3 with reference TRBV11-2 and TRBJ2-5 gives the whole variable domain EAGVAQSPRYKIIEKRQSVAFWCNPISGHATLYWYQQILGQGPKLLIQFQNNGVVDDSQLPKDRFSAERLKGVDSTLKIQPAKLEDSAVYLCASSLEAPGLAGQETQYFGPGTRLLVL.

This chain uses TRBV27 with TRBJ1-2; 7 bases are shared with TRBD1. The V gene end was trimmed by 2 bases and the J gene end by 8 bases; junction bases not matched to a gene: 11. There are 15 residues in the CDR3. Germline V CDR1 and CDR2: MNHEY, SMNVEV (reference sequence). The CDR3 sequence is CASSLVGQTRGGYTF. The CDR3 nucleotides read TGTGCCAGCAGTTTAGTGGGACAGACACGCGGGGGCTACACCTTC.

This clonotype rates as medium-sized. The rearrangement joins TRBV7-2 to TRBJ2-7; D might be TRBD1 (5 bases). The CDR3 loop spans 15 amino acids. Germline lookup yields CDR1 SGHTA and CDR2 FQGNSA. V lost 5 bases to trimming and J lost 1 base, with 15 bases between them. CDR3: CASSQMPGLSYEQYF. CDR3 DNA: TGTGCCAGCAGCCAGATGCCAGGGTTATCCTACGAGCAGTACTTC.

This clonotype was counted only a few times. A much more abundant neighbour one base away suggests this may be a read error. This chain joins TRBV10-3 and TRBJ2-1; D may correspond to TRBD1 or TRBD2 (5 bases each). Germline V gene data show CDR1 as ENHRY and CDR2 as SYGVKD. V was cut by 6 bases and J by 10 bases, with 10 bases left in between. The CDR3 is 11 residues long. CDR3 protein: CAIRGTYEQFF. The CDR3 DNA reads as TGTGCCATCAGGGGGACCTACGAGCAGTTCTTC.

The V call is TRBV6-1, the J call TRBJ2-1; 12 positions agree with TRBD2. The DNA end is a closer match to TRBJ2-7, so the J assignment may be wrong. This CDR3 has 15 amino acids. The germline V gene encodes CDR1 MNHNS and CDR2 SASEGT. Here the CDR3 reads CASSERLAGAYEQYF. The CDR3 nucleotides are TGTGCCAGCAGTGAACGACTAGCGGGAGCGTACGAGCAGTACTTC.

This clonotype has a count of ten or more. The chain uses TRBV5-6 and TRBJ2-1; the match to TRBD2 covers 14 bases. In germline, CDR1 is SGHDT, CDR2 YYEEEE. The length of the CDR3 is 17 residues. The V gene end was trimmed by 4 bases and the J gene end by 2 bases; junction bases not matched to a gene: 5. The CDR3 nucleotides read TGTGCCAGCAGCCCGGGACTAGCGGGAGCTACCTACAATGAGCAGTTCTTC. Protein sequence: CASSPGLAGATYNEQFF.

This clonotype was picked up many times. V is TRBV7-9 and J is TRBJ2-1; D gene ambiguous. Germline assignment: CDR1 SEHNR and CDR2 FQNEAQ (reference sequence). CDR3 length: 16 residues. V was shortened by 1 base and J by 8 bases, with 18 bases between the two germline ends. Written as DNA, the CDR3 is TGTGCCAGCAGCTTAGTCCTTTCTAGGGCCAACTATGAGCAGTTCTTC. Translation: CASSLVLSRANYEQFF.

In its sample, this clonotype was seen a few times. The CDR3 sequence is CASSSDREVNFPATDTQYF. The CDR3 region has the DNA TGTGCCAGCAGTTCGGACAGGGAGGTGAATTTCCCAGCAACAGATACGCAGTATTTT. This sequence joins TRBV28 and TRBJ2-3; 8 bases fit TRBD1. CDR1 is MDHEN and CDR2 is SYDVKM in the germline V gene. V lost 4 bases to trimming and J lost 3 bases; unmatched junction nucleotides: 18. This CDR3 comprises 19 residues.

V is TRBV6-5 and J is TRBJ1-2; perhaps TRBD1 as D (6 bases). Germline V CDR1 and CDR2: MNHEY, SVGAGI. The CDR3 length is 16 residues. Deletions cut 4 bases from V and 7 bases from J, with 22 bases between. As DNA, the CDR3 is TGTGCCAGCAGTTCCGCAACCGCAGGGGCGTCTACTGGCTACACCTTC. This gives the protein CASSSATAGASTGYTF.

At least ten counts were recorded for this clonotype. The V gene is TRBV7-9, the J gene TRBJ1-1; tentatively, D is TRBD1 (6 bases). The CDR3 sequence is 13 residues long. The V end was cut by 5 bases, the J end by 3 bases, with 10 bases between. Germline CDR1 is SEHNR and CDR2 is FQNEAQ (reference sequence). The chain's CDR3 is CASSLGGHTEAFF. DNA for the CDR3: TGTGCCAGCAGCCTAGGGGGTCACACTGAAGCTTTCTTT.

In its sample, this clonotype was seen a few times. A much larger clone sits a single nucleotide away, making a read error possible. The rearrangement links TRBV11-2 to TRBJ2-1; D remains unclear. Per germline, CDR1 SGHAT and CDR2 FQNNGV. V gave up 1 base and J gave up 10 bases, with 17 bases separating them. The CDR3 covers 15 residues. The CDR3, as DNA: TGTGCCAGCAGCTTAGCCAATATAGTAGGCTACGAGCAGTTCTTC. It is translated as CASSLANIVGYEQFF.

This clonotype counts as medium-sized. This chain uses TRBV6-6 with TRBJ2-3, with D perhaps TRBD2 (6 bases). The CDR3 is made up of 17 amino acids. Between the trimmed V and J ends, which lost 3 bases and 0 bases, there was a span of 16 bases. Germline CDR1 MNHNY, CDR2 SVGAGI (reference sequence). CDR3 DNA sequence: TGTGCCAGCAGTTATACCCCCGGGGGTTATAGCACAGATACGCAGTATTTT. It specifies CASSYTPGGYSTDTQYF.

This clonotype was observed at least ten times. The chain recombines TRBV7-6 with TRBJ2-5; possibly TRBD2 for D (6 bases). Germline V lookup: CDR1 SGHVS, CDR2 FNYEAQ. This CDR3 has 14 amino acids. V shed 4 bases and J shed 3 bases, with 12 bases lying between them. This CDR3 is CASSYGTLKETQYF. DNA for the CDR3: TGTGCCAGCAGCTACGGGACTCTAAAAGAGACCCAGTACTTC.

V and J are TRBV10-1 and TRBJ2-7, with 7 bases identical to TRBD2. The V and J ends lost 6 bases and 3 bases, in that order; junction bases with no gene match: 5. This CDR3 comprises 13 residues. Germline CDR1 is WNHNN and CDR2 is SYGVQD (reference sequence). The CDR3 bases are TGCGCCAGCAGCCTAGCGGTAGGCTACGAGCAGTACTTC. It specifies CASSLAVGYEQYF.

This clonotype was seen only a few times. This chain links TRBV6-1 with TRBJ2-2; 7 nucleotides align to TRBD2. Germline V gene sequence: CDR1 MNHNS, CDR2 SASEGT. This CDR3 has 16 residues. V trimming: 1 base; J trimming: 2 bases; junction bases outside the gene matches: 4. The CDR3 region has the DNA TGTGCCAGCAGTGAAGGCCTAGCGGTTAACACCGGGGAGCTGTTTTTT. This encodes CASSEGLAVNTGELFF.

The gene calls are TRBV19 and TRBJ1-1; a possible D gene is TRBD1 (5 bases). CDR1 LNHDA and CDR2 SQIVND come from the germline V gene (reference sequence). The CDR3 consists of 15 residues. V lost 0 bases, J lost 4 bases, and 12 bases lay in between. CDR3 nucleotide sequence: TGTGCCAGTAGTATAGAACCGAGGGGTGGCACTGAAGCTTTCTTT. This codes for CASSIEPRGGTEAFF.